Sequencing of this T cell receptor (beta chain) was carried out in a study of shared clonotypes between healthy human individuals. About the study: Researchers assigned three CD4 naive, three CD4 memory, two CD8 naive and one CD8 memory plate to each donor.

The protocol was immunoSEQ multiplex PCR, while the TCRdb copy is restricted to in-frame clones and leaves out a portion. The repertoire holds over 1.5 million clones, approximately 98% seen once, with approximately 0.44% in the top ten. Germline V gives CDR1 MDHEN, CDR2 SYDVKM. There are 17 residues in the CDR3. The trim removed 4 bases at V and 3 bases at J, leaving 10 bases unmatched. The receptor was derived from a man under 40 in good health. The specimen sequenced was naive CD4+ T cells sorted from blood. This sample's subset: CD45RA+ positively selected. The V call is TRBV28, the J call TRBJ1-5, with TRBD1 matching 9 bases. CDR3 in amino acids: CASSSWTGAGDNQPQHF. In nucleotides, the CDR3 is TGTGCCAGCAGTTCGTGGACAGGGGCCGGAGACAATCAGCCCCAGCATTTT.